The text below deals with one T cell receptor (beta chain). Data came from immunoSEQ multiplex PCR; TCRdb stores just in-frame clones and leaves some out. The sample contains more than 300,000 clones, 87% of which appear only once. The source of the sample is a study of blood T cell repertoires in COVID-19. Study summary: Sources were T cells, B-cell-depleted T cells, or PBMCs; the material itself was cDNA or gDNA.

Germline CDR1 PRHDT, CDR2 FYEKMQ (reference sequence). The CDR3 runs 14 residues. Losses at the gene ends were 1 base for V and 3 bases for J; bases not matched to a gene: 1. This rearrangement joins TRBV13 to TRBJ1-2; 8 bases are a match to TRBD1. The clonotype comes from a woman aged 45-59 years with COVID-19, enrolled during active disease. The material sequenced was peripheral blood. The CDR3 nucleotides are TGTGCCAGCAGCTTAGCAGGGGGCCACTATGGCTACACCTTC. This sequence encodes CASSLAGGHYGYTF.